The 23 T cell receptor beta chains reported below all come from one sample, sequenced in a study of cytomegalovirus exposure and HLA in healthy donors. 60 Vbeta and 13 Jbeta primers were used in PCR. Produced via immunoSEQ multiplex PCR; TCRdb's table is partial and in-frame only. The repertoire consists of over 200,000 clones, with around four fifths occurring once and the leading ten covering around 0.57%. The sample consisted of PBMCs. The source is a woman in her 40s in good health and CMV-seronegative.

The CDR3 sequence is CASSTTGGRDTGELFF. The CDR3 DNA follows: TGCGCCAGCAGCACGACAGGGGGCAGGGACACCGGGGAGCTGTTTTTT. The gene calls are TRBV5-1 and TRBJ2-2; 10 bases are shared with TRBD1. The CDR3 extends over 16 amino acids. The germline V gene encodes CDR1 SGHRS and CDR2 YFSETQ. Germline trimming cut 4 bases from V and 3 bases from J; bases unmatched to any gene: 6.

The rearrangement links TRBV9 to TRBJ1-4, with 9 bases identical to TRBD1. Trimming took 4 bases from V and 10 from J; bases not matched to a gene: 8. The CDR3 length is 14 residues. The germline gives CDR1 SGDLS, CDR2 YYNGEE. The CDR3 is CASSPDRGEAKLFF. The CDR3 nucleotides are TGTGCCAGCAGCCCCGACAGGGGGGAGGCAAAACTGTTTTTT. Looking up the rest from reference TRBV9 and TRBJ1-4 gives the full variable domain: DSGVTQTPKHLITATGQRVTLRCSPRSGDLSVYWYQQSLDQGLQFLIQYYNGEERAKGNILERFSAQQFPDLHSELNLSSLELGDSALYFCASSPDRGEAKLFFGSGTQLSVL.

The rearrangement links TRBV5-1 to TRBJ2-5; D ambiguous. Trimming stripped 0 bases from V and 0 bases from J, with 6 bases between. Per the germline V gene, CDR1 is SGHRS and CDR2 is YFSETQ. The CDR3 is 14 residues long. The CDR3 nucleotides are TGCGCCAGCAGCTTGGGCGGCTACCAAGAGACCCAGTACTTC. It codes for CASSLGGYQETQYF.

J is TRBJ2-6 and V is TRBV25-1; D not certain. The V and J ends lost 7 bases and 1 base respectively, with 8 bases between them. Germline loops: CDR1 MGHDK, CDR2 SYGVNS. CDR3 size: 14 residues. The CDR3 nucleotides read TGTGCCAGCACTGACGGTTCTGGGGCCAACGTCCTGACTTTC. As protein: CASTDGSGANVLTF.

The V call is TRBV6-5, the J call TRBJ1-5, with 11 positions matching TRBD1. Germline V gives CDR1 MNHEY, CDR2 SVGAGI. The CDR3 runs 13 residues. Germline trimming cut 5 bases from V and 7 bases from J; bases unmatched to any gene: 1. The CDR3 bases are TGTGCCAGCAGTAGGACAGGGGGCCAGCCCCAGCATTTT. Its translation is CASSRTGGQPQHF.

This clone was recorded only once. The rearrangement links TRBV18 to TRBJ1-1; D is possibly TRBD1 (5 bases). This CDR3 has 16 residues. The V gene's germline CDR1 is KGHSH and CDR2 LQKENI. V was cut by 5 bases and J by 3 bases, with 19 bases left in between. CDR3 DNA sequence: TGTGCCAGCTCAACCCGGGTCTGGGGGGTAGACACTGAAGCTTTCTTT. Encoded protein: CASSTRVWGVDTEAFF.

V and J are TRBV5-1 and TRBJ1-6, with D unresolved. This CDR3 is 14 amino acids long. V lost 0 bases and J lost 5, with 6 bases in between. Germline V gene sequence: CDR1 SGHRS, CDR2 YFSETQ. Here the CDR3 reads CASSLDQNNSPLHF. For the CDR3, the DNA is TGCGCCAGCAGCTTGGATCAGAATAATTCACCCCTCCACTTT.

The chain combines TRBV7-9 with TRBJ2-3, with 15 bases identical to TRBD2. V gave up 1 base and J gave up 2 bases; unmatched junction bases: 7. The V gene's germline CDR1 is SEHNR and CDR2 FQNEAQ (reference sequence). The length of the CDR3 is 19 residues. CDR3 nucleotide sequence: TGTGCCAGCAGCTTAGGGACTAGCGGGGGGGCTTATGTCACAGATACGCAGTATTTT. The encoded protein is CASSLGTSGGAYVTDTQYF.

The chain joins TRBV5-1 to TRBJ2-1; D remains unclear. V was trimmed by 2 bases and J by 13 bases, leaving 10 bases between them. Germline-derived CDR1 and CDR2 are SGHRS and YFSETQ. The CDR3 has 11 residues. The CDR3 reads CASSFQDIQFF. The CDR3 DNA reads as TGCGCCAGCAGCTTCCAAGACATTCAGTTCTTC.

A few counts support this clone. The V gene is TRBV19, the J gene TRBJ1-5; D possibly corresponds to TRBD1 (5 bases). CDR1 and CDR2 from the germline V gene are LNHDA and SQIVND (reference sequence). CDR3 length equals 17 residues. V dropped 5 bases and J dropped 0 bases, with 17 bases sitting between them. The CDR3 region has the DNA TGTGCCAGTAGTTCCAGGGCCAGGGCTTATAGCAATCAGCCCCAGCATTTT. Translated, it gives CASSSRARAYSNQPQHF. Full variable domain (remainder filled in from reference TRBV19 and TRBJ1-5): DGGITQSPKYLFRKEGQNVTLSCEQNLNHDAMYWYRQDPGQGLRLIYYSQIVNDFQKGDIAEGYSVSREKKESFPLTVTSAQKNPTAFYLCASSSRARAYSNQPQHFGDGTRLSIL.

The chain joins TRBV7-3 to TRBJ2-2; the match to TRBD2 covers 14 bases. The CDR3 consists of 15 residues. After removal of 4 bases from V and 6 bases from J, the junction contained 1 base not matched to a gene. From germline, CDR1 is SGHTA and CDR2 FQGTGA. In nucleotides, the CDR3 is TGTGCCAGCAGCTGGGGACTAGCGGGGGCCGGGGAGCTGTTTTTT. Protein: CASSWGLAGAGELFF.

The chain employs TRBV30 and TRBJ2-3; D is possibly TRBD1 (6 bases). V was pared by 3 bases and J by 0 bases, with 16 bases between. The CDR3 loop spans 16 amino acids. Germline CDR1 and CDR2: GTSNPN and SVGIG (reference sequence). CDR3 nucleotides: TGTGCCTGGAGCGCCGGGACATCATATAGCACAGATACGCAGTATTTT. As protein: CAWSAGTSYSTDTQYF. Together with reference TRBV30 and TRBJ2-3, the CDR3 gives the full variable domain: SQTIHQWPATLVQPVGSPLSLECTVEGTSNPNLYWYRQAAGRGLQLLFYSVGIGQISSEVPQNLSASRPQDRQFILSSKKLLLSDSGFYLCAWSAGTSYSTDTQYFGPGTRLTVL.

This chain links TRBV5-4 with TRBJ1-6, with D tentatively TRBD1 (6 bases). V was clipped by 5 bases and J by 6 bases, with 18 bases between them. The germline CDR1 and CDR2 sequences are SGHNT and YYREEE (reference sequence). The CDR3 has 16 amino acids. CDR3 sequence (DNA): TGTGCCAGCAGACCCGGACAGATGGGCGCTAATTCACCCCTCCACTTT. It specifies CASRPGQMGANSPLHF.

V is TRBV6-6 and J is TRBJ2-1; D might be TRBD2 (5 bases). Germline V gene data show CDR1 as MNHNY and CDR2 as SVGAGI (reference sequence). The V end was cut by 8 bases, the J end by 1 base, with 12 bases between. The CDR3 is 14 residues long. CDR3 residues: CASQEAISYNEQFF. DNA for the CDR3: TGTGCCAGCCAGGAGGCGATTTCCTACAATGAGCAGTTCTTC.

The V gene is TRBV7-3, the J gene TRBJ2-7; unclear D gene. Per the germline V gene, CDR1 is SGHTA and CDR2 is FQGTGA. This CDR3 contains 14 residues. V was shortened by 4 bases and J by 2 bases, with 12 bases between the two germline ends. The CDR3 is CASSSNGGAYEQYF. The CDR3 DNA is TGTGCCAGCAGCTCAAATGGCGGAGCCTACGAGCAGTACTTC.

The genes are TRBV7-6 and TRBJ2-1, with TRBD2 identical over 8 bases. The trim removed 6 bases at V and 6 bases at J, leaving 7 bases unmatched. CDR3 length: 14 amino acids. The V gene's germline CDR1 is SGHVS and CDR2 FNYEAQ. The CDR3 nucleotides read TGTGCCAGCAGAGAGGGGACTAGTCTCAATGAGCAGTTCTTC. The encoded protein is CASREGTSLNEQFF.

This clone was observed a single time. This chain joins TRBV11-2 and TRBJ2-5; 8 bases line up with TRBD2. Trimming took 3 bases from V and 0 from J; bases not matched to a gene: 9. The germline CDR1 and CDR2 sequences are SGHAT and FQNNGV. The CDR3 covers 17 residues. This CDR3 is CASSLQVGGGYQETQYF. DNA of the CDR3: TGTGCCAGCAGCTTGCAGGTGGGCGGGGGGTACCAAGAGACCCAGTACTTC.

In this sample, this clone turned up a few times. The chain combines TRBV6-1 with TRBJ2-2; D possibly corresponds to TRBD1 (5 bases). With 10 bases removed from V and 2 bases from J, the gap between germline ends came to 17 bases. From germline, CDR1 is MNHNS and CDR2 SASEGT. The CDR3 is 15 residues long. CDR3 protein: CATKTDNLNTGELFF. For the CDR3, the DNA is TGTGCCACCAAGACAGACAACTTAAACACCGGGGAGCTGTTTTTT.

The rearrangement links TRBV14 to TRBJ2-7; 11 positions agree with TRBD2. V trimming: 1 base; J trimming: 3 bases; junction bases outside the gene matches: 5. This CDR3 is 16 amino acids long. The germline CDR1 and CDR2 sequences are SGHDN and FVKESK. The CDR3 bases are TGTGCCAGCAGCCAAGGGGGCACTAGCGGGAGCTACGAGCAGTACTTC. As protein: CASSQGGTSGSYEQYF. The full variable domain, completed using reference TRBV14 and TRBJ2-7, is EAGVTQFPSHSVIEKGQTVTLRCDPISGHDNLYWYRRVMGKEIKFLLHFVKESKQDESGMPNNRFLAERTGGTYSTLKVQPAELEDSGVYFCASSQGGTSGSYEQYFGPGTRLTVT.

This clone was seen a few times. This chain links TRBV6-5 with TRBJ1-3, with D perhaps matching TRBD1 (5 bases). Germline-derived CDR1 and CDR2 are MNHEY and SVGAGI. The V and J ends lost 4 bases and 0 bases respectively, with 7 bases between them. This CDR3 has 14 amino acids. The CDR3 DNA reads as TGTGCCAGCAGTTTAGGGGTCTCTGGAAACACCATATATTTT. Translating it yields CASSLGVSGNTIYF.

V usage is TRBV4-1 and J usage is TRBJ2-5, with TRBD1 matching 11 bases. CDR3 length equals 17 residues. V lost 4 bases to trimming and J lost 4 bases; unmatched junction nucleotides: 11. Germline V gene sequence: CDR1 MGHRA, CDR2 YSYEKL. CDR3 sequence: CASSPRDRGKEGETQYF. CDR3 coding DNA: TGCGCCAGCAGCCCCCGGGACAGGGGGAAGGAGGGAGAGACCCAGTACTTC.

CDR3 region: CAWSVGQANTEAFF. The CDR3 DNA is TGTGCCTGGAGTGTTGGCCAGGCTAACACTGAAGCTTTCTTT. This rearrangement joins TRBV30 to TRBJ1-1; D unclear. This CDR3 spans 14 amino acids. The germline V gene encodes CDR1 GTSNPN and CDR2 SVGIG (reference sequence). V was clipped by 0 bases and J by 2 bases, with 10 bases between them.

The DNA for the CDR3 is TGTGCCAGCAGCCGCTCGACAGGGGTCGATACGCAGTATTTT. Translation gives CASSRSTGVDTQYF. The J gene is TRBJ2-3, the V gene TRBV7-6, with TRBD1 matching over 8 bases. Germline CDR1 SGHVS, CDR2 FNYEAQ. The J segment lost 6 bases and the V segment lost 5 bases, leaving 7 bases of the junction unmatched. CDR3 size: 14 residues.